This T cell receptor (beta chain) was identified during a study of T cell responses to AZD1222 COVID-19 vaccine. General study points: White British ancestry dominated among donors, who included more females, and clonal diversity was possibly underestimated.

Profiling relied on immunoSEQ multiplex PCR, and the TCRdb table lists in-frame clones only, not all of them. The sample records roughly 100,000 clones, over 70% being singletons. On this clone itself: What it binds is unknown.

The specimen comprised peripheral blood, sampled on day 0 of AZD1222 vaccination. This TCR was sampled from an adult in good health.

The CDR3 sequence is CSVVRGLGEQYF. CDR3 nucleotides: TGCAGCGTTGTAAGGGGGTTGGGGGAGCAGTACTTC. This chain uses TRBV29-1 with TRBJ2-7; the D gene is possibly TRBD1 (6 bases). Trimming removed 4 bases from V and 7 bases from J, with 14 bases in between. The CDR3 has 12 amino acids. The germline V gene has CDR1 SQVTM and CDR2 ANQGSEA.